These 9 T cell receptor beta chains originate from one sample sequenced in a study of response to subunit inactivated influenza vaccine. TCRdb passed the RT-PCR reads through MiXCR, listing each CDR3 protein once. The top ten hold around 10% of the sample, which has more than 500,000 distinct CDR3 sequences, approximately 10% seen once. These data were likewise used in another study, on T cells expressing NK-cell markers. That source reports: In generating TCR beta cDNA, 5'RACE template switching with UMIs was used.

Material: PBMCs from blood, obtained on the day of vaccination. The receptor set was obtained from a man in his fifties or sixties who received an inactivated influenza vaccine.

This sequence joins TRBV6-2 or TRBV6-3 and TRBJ1-1; a possible D gene is TRBD1 (5 bases). V lost 2 bases, J lost 4 bases, and 11 bases lay in between. The CDR3 runs to 14 residues. Germline V gene lookup returns CDR1 MNHEY and CDR2 SVGEGT. Written as DNA, the CDR3 is TGTGCCAGCAGTTACAGTGGGGGGAGCACTGAAGCTTTCTTT. Its translation is CASSYSGGSTEAFF.

This clonotype was seen a handful of times. The chain is built from TRBV12-3 or TRBV12-4 and TRBJ1-4; 9 nucleotides align to TRBD1. V was clipped by 6 bases and J by 7 bases; unmatched bases: 15. This CDR3 contains 17 residues. CDR3 sequence reads: CASRRKLPGQGGEKLFF. DNA of the CDR3: TGTGCCAGCAGGCGCAAACTCCCGGGACAGGGAGGTGAAAAACTGTTTTTT.

The CDR3: CASSYSRWTSGRKAETQYF. In DNA, the CDR3 is TGTGCCAGCAGTTACTCGAGGTGGACTAGCGGGAGAAAGGCAGAGACCCAGTACTTC. V usage is TRBV6-2 or TRBV6-3 and J usage is TRBJ2-5; 13 bases align to TRBD2. J gave up 4 bases and V 0 bases, and 11 bases lay outside the gene matches. The CDR3 length is 19 residues. CDR1 and CDR2 (germline): MNHEY, SVGEGT.

V is TRBV7-2 and J is TRBJ2-3, with D perhaps matching TRBD1 (5 bases). Germline-derived CDR1 and CDR2 are SGHTA and FQGNSA. The CDR3 length is 14 residues. V was cut by 3 bases and J by 3 bases, with 10 bases left in between. CDR3 DNA: TGTGCCAGCAGCTTGAGCCGGACAACAGATACGCAGTATTTT. Amino acids: CASSLSRTTDTQYF. Drawing the rest from reference TRBV7-2 and TRBJ2-3, the complete variable domain is GAGVSQSPSNKVTEKGKDVELRCDPISGHTALYWYRQSLGQGLEFLIYFQGNSAPDKSGLPSDRFSAERTGGSVSTLTIQRTQQEDSAVYLCASSLSRTTDTQYFGPGTRLTVL.

V usage is TRBV7-3 and J usage is TRBJ2-3; 7 bases agree with TRBD2. After removal of 0 bases from V and 2 bases from J, the junction contained 11 bases not matched to a gene. The germline CDR1 and CDR2 sequences are SGHTA and FQGTGA. This CDR3 region has 18 residues. CDR3 nucleotides: TGTGCCAGCAGCTTAACCACCCTAGCGGAGACCTCCACAGATACGCAGTATTTT. It translates to CASSLTTLAETSTDTQYF.

This clonotype was seen only a few times. The chain carries TRBV4-1 and TRBJ1-6; 7 bases agree with TRBD1. The CDR3 has 17 amino acids. V dropped 3 bases and J dropped 0; count of bases not matched to a gene: 5. Germline V gives CDR1 MGHRA, CDR2 YSYEKL. CDR3 sequence: CASSQSGTVSYNSPLHF. Here the CDR3 DNA reads TGCGCCAGCAGCCAGTCCGGGACAGTCTCCTATAATTCACCCCTCCACTTT.

This clonotype came up a few times. The genes are TRBV7-9 and TRBJ2-7; D not resolved. V shed 5 bases and J shed 5 bases, with 10 bases lying between them. Germline V lookup: CDR1 SEHNR, CDR2 FQNEAQ (reference sequence). The CDR3 is made up of 12 amino acids. The CDR3 DNA sequence: TGTGCCAGCAGCCCTAAAGAGAACGAGCAGTACTTC. It yields the protein CASSPKENEQYF.

This clonotype was picked up many times. The chain has TRBV5-6 and TRBJ2-1; TRBD2 matches at 8 bases. This CDR3 is built from 13 residues. V was pared by 9 bases and J by 9 bases, with 11 bases of the junction left unmatched. Germline assignment: CDR1 SGHDT and CDR2 YYEEEE. The CDR3 loop reads CATRGGGHGEQFF. In DNA, the CDR3 is TGTGCCACCCGGGGCGGGGGGCACGGTGAGCAGTTCTTC.

In this sample, this clonotype turned up a few times. The chain combines TRBV5-1 with TRBJ1-5, with TRBD1 matching 11 bases. The CDR3 runs 15 residues. Germline lookup yields CDR1 SGHRS and CDR2 YFSETQ. Trimming removed 3 bases from V and 6 bases from J; junction bases left unmatched: 5. The CDR3 DNA sequence: TGCGCCAGCAGCTCCGGACAGGGGGCCGGTCAGCCCCAGCATTTT. Its protein is CASSSGQGAGQPQHF.